This TCR beta chain was observed in a study of blood T cell repertoires in COVID-19. Looking at the study overall: Sample material is recorded as cDNA or gDNA derived from T cells, B-cell-depleted T cells, or PBMCs.

Original data processing: Reference gene primer amplification gave nucleated cell count estimates. Measured with immunoSEQ multiplex PCR; TCRdb has only the in-frame clones, and not every one. Clone size and V and J calls were adopted from that table, with D and trimming inferred from the DNA. The sample has about 150,000 clones, approximately 80% seen once. Germline lookup yields CDR1 SGHNT and CDR2 YENEEA. The CDR3 runs 17 residues. V was cut by 1 base and J by 0 bases, with 12 bases left in between. J is TRBJ2-2 and V is TRBV11-3; TRBD1 is a possible D gene (7 bases). The sample comprised peripheral blood. The clonotype comes from a man aged 65-85 years with acute or convalescent COVID-19. CDR3 coding DNA: TGTGCCAGCAGCTTAGGGAGGGACAGCGCGAACACCGGGGAGCTGTTTTTT. Translated, it gives CASSLGRDSANTGELFF.